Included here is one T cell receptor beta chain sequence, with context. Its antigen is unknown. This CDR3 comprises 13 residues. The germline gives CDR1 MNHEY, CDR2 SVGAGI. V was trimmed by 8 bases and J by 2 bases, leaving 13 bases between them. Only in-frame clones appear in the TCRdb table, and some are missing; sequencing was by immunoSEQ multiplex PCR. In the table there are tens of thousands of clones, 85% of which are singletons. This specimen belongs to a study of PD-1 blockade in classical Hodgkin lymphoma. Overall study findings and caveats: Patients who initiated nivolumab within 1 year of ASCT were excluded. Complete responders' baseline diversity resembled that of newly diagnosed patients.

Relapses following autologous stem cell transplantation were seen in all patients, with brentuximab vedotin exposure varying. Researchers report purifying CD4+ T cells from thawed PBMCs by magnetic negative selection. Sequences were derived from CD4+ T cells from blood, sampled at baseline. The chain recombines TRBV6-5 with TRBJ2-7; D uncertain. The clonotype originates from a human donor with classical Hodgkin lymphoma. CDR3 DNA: TGTGCCAGCTCCCAAGCCGTTCCCTACGAGCAGTACTTC. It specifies CASSQAVPYEQYF.